This T cell receptor (beta chain) was observed in a study of PD-1 blockade in classical Hodgkin lymphoma (dated by TCRdb to about 2020). Turning to the overall study: Nivolumab dosing was 3 mg/kg intravenously every 2 weeks, continuing until either disease progression or unacceptable toxicity. The study used TCR beta sequencing and CyTOF to define a peripheral blood immune signature of response to PD-1 blockade in classical Hodgkin lymphoma. Overall study outcomes, separate from this receptor: Baseline TCR diversity was reported to be lower in newly diagnosed patients than in healthy donors and to be lower still in relapsed/refractory patients. Lower diversity was seen in patients whose nivolumab began less than 1 year after ASCT, and these patients were left out of later analyses so that immune reconstitution would not confound the results. Trial patients with a complete response had baseline diversity similar to that of newly diagnosed patients, while partial responders and progressors had significantly lower diversity. A significant rise by C4D1 was seen in CD4+ but not CD8+ TCR diversity (p=0.0027 vs p=0.16), with the rise being most apparent in complete responders (p=0.02). The study was restricted to a single clinical trial cohort, and the causes of repertoire differences, possibly disease activity or prior therapy, were left undefined.

The Qiagen DNeasy kit was used to extract genomic DNA both from unsorted PBMCs and from the negatively selected CD4+ and CD8+ fractions. Amplification of TCR beta CDR3 regions was done by immunoSEQ multiplex PCR with primers that anneal to V and J segments. A synthetic immune receptor repertoire was used to minimize amplification bias, and any residual bias was removed computationally once sequencing was done. For the original study's pipeline: Repertoire diversity was quantified as the Shannon entropy index using custom Python scripts. The unsorted, CD4+ and CD8+ repertoires were each analyzed separately, with the exception of combined analyses, where CD4+ and CD8+ sequences were merged in silico. A clone counted as expanded when the clone's frequency after treatment rose at least 2-fold relative to C1D1, and clones undetected at baseline were given a pseudocount of 0.5. Clones with 0 or 1 copy at C1D1 were classified as singleton clones, and clones with 2 or more copies were classified as non-singleton clones. Clones expanded in unsorted samples were annotated as CD4+, CD8+ or unknown by matching protein sequences in sorted samples from the same patient. Wilcoxon tests on paired samples were used to test diversity changes from C1D1 to C4D1. The source is immuneACCESS, and TCRdb retained only in-frame sequences with V and J called. Part of the clones is not carried over; for the studies checked, unresolved V genes explain less than half of this, and the remainder is unexplained. V and J calls and clone size follow that table, whereas D and trimming were derived from the DNA. The sample has more than 95,000 clones on record, roughly 87% of them singletons. Of the sample, around a fifth is held by the ten largest clones.

Germline trimming: 2 bases from V, 3 bases from J; junction bases outside gene matches: 1. For CDR1 and CDR2, the germline V gene (reference sequence) lists MNHNY and SVGAGI. CDR3 length: 14 amino acids, cysteine to phenylalanine. Here the CDR3 DNA is all that survives: 42 bases in frame from base 1. This clone was recorded once. Its antigen is unknown. No per-base quality is available; no much larger clone lies one base away. According to the study, the label for this sample's time point signals: cycle 4 day 1 (C4D1), after less than seven weeks of nivolumab. Every trial patient had relapsed after autologous stem cell transplantation, and cohorts A, B and C differed in prior brentuximab vedotin exposure. The trial cohort was composed of about 60 patients with relapsed/refractory classical Hodgkin lymphoma, for whom complete response, partial response or progressive disease was recorded as best overall response. In the multi-cohort phase II CheckMate 205 trial, trial patients received single-agent nivolumab. An independent review committee assessed best overall response using the 2007 International Working Group response criteria. Trial PBMCs were collected immediately before nivolumab initiation (C1D1) and during therapy at cycle 2 day 1 and cycle 4 day 1. Peripheral blood was collected in 8 mL Vacutainer Cell Preparation Tubes, from which PBMCs were isolated by centrifugation and then cryopreserved.

The chain was built from TRBV6-6 and TRBJ2-7; a stretch of 10 junction bases matches TRBD2. Sequenced material: peripheral blood mononuclear cells (PBMCs), taken before the fourth cycle of nivolumab. The receptor was isolated from a human donor with classical Hodgkin lymphoma. CDR3 protein: CASSYRTSGYEQYF. Here is the DNA: TGTGCCAGCAGTTACAGGACTAGCGGCTACGAGCAGTACTTC.